The 7 T cell receptor beta chains below all came from one sample that was sequenced in a study of T cell responses to AZD1222 COVID-19 vaccine (dated by TCRdb to the early 2020s). Libraries came from the immunoSEQ multiplex PCR assay. TCRdb carries this immuneACCESS record with in-frame sequences only. Its versions omit some clonotypes, under half of them owing to an unresolved V gene in the studies checked, with the rest unexplained. Counted in this sample were about 180,000 clones; about 90% of them appeared once. Jointly, the top ten make up more than 9% of the sample. The time point label on this specimen signifies: about 28 days (+/-7) after the second vaccine dose. This specimen consisted of peripheral blood, obtained 28 days after the second AZD1222 dose. The source is an adult who received the AZD1222 COVID-19 vaccine.

The V gene is TRBV5-1, the J gene TRBJ2-3, with 9 bases matching TRBD2. With 0 bases clipped from V and 6 bases from J, the junction kept 5 bases outside the gene matches. The CDR3 is 15 amino acids. Germline V gene lookup returns CDR1 SGHRS and CDR2 YFSETQ. The CDR3 DNA is TGCGCCAGCAGCTTGGTAGCGGGGGCAGCGGATACGCAGTATTTT. This translates into CASSLVAGAADTQYF.

As to this clone: The sample carries other DNA sequences with the same CDR3. The chain has TRBV7-9 and TRBJ1-1; D gene uncertain. CDR1 is SEHNR and CDR2 is FQNEAQ in the germline V gene (reference sequence). This CDR3 is built from 12 residues. Trimming took 5 bases from V and 0 from J, leaving 4 bases between them. CDR3 DNA sequence: TGTGCCAGCAGCCCGATGAACACTGAAGCTTTCTTT. Its translation is CASSPMNTEAFF. Drawing the rest from reference TRBV7-9 and TRBJ1-1, the complete variable domain is DTGVSQNPRHKITKRGQNVTFRCDPISEHNRLYWYRQTLGQGPEFLTYFQNEAQLEKSRLLSDRFSAERPKGSFSTLEIQRTEQGDSAMYLCASSPMNTEAFFGQGTRLTVV.

This rearrangement joins TRBV18 to TRBJ2-3; unclear D gene. The CDR3 is made up of 14 amino acids. CDR1 and CDR2 from the germline V gene are KGHSH and LQKENI. V shed 3 bases and J shed 3 bases, with 10 bases lying between them. CDR3 sequence reads: CASSPEFVTDTQYF. Written as DNA, the CDR3 is TGTGCCAGCTCACCTGAATTCGTTACAGATACGCAGTATTTT.

The genes are TRBV20-1 and TRBJ2-2; D ambiguous. From germline, CDR1 is DFQATT and CDR2 SNEGSKA (reference sequence). The CDR3 has 15 amino acids. V lost 3 bases and J lost 7, with 18 bases in between. CDR3 coding DNA: TGCAGTGCTAGTGCCCTCACAGATCACGGCGGGGAGCTGTTTTTT. Protein product: CSASALTDHGGELFF.

The chain couples TRBV13 to TRBJ1-2; D not certain. In germline, CDR1 is PRHDT, CDR2 FYEKMQ (reference sequence). This CDR3 comprises 13 residues. The germline V and J ends were trimmed by 1 base and 4 bases, with 7 bases remaining between them. CDR3 bases: TGTGCCAGCAGCTTAGACCGACGCTATGGCTACACCTTC. Translating gives CASSLDRRYGYTF.

This clone came up once. The chain links TRBV5-1 to TRBJ2-2; 7 nucleotides line up with TRBD2. Trimming at V came to 6 bases and at J to 0 bases, leaving 2 bases not matched to a gene. CDR3 length equals 14 residues. The germline V gene encodes CDR1 SGHRS and CDR2 YFSETQ. The CDR3 DNA reads as TGCGCCAGCACTGGGGGGGCGAACACCGGGGAGCTGTTTTTT. As protein: CASTGGANTGELFF.

This clone has just a few counts. V is TRBV6-5 and J is TRBJ2-3; 9 nucleotides match TRBD2. The CDR3 is 15 residues long. J lost 1 base, V lost 4 bases, and 3 bases had no gene match. The germline V gene encodes CDR1 MNHEY and CDR2 SVGAGI. The CDR3: CASSLRTSGTDTQYF. CDR3 bases: TGTGCCAGCAGTTTAAGGACTAGCGGCACAGATACGCAGTATTTT.